Listed here is a single TCR beta chain. CDR1 is MNHEY and CDR2 is SVGAGI in the germline V gene. The ends were cut back, 6 bases at V and 2 bases at J, with 8 bases in the middle. The CDR3 covers 13 residues. This entry comes from a study of CD8 T cells in Susac syndrome. RNA, at about 0.45 to 1 ug, was reverse transcribed with random hexamers. Via MiXCR, TCRdb re-called the immunoSEQ multiplex PCR reads, giving one row per CDR3 protein. The sample holds hundreds of thousands of distinct CDR3 sequences, around 93% seen once. Sequencing was done on a sample of CD4+ T cells from PBMCs. The J gene is TRBJ1-5, the V gene TRBV6-5; a possible D gene is TRBD1 (5 bases). This TCR was sampled from a human donor with Susac syndrome. In nucleotides, the CDR3 is TGTGCCAGCAGGCCGGGGGGCAATCAGCCCCAGCATTTT. Its translation is CASRPGGNQPQHF.